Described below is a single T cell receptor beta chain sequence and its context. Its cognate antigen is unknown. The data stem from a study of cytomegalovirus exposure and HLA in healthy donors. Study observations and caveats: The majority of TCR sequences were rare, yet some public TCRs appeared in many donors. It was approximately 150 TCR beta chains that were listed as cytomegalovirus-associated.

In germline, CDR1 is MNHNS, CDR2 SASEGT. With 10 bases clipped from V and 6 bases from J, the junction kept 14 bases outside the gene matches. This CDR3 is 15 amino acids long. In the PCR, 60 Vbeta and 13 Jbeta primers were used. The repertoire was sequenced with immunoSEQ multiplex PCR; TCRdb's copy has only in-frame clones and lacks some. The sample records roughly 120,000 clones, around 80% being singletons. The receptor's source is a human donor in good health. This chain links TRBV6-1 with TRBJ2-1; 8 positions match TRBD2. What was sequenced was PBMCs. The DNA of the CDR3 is TGTGCCACCGGGCGGACTAGCTTAACGGGCAATGAGCAGTTCTTC. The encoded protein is CATGRTSLTGNEQFF.